This T cell receptor beta chain emerged from a study of lymphopenia after photon versus proton radiotherapy. Study-wide findings and caveats: After the lymphocyte nadir, photon-treated repertoires showed oligoclonal expansion, especially of CD8+ Temra cells. Larger post-nadir TCR diversity loss correlated inversely with survival in deceased patients. Authors raise, but do not show, better survival with proton therapy. Photon-treated patients lost naive T cells and TCR diversity; proton-treated stayed stable.

A remark on this clone: The antigen is unknown.

Repertoires were generated with immunoSEQ multiplex PCR, while TCRdb's copy carries only in-frame clones and drops some. The table has approximately 30,000 clones, about four fifths seen once. CDR1 and CDR2 from the germline V gene are ENHRY and SYGVKD. The ends lost 6 bases at V and 0 bases at J; junction bases unmatched: 8. The CDR3 has 16 amino acids. This receptor was obtained from a man aged 45-60 years with gastric cancer. The material was peripheral blood, obtained from a patient treated with photon-based radiotherapy. The V gene is TRBV10-3, the J gene TRBJ2-1, with 7 bases aligning to TRBD1. The CDR3: CAIRGSSGGSYNEQFF. The CDR3, as DNA: TGTGCCATCAGAGGGAGTTCAGGGGGCTCCTACAATGAGCAGTTCTTC.